The entry that follows covers one T cell receptor beta chain sequence. What it binds is not known. These data are taken from a study of T cells in Graves' hyperthyroidism and ophthalmopathy. Regions amplified from RNA transcripts were the TCR beta CDR3 regions. The HTBI primer set served for first-round RT-PCR of the TCR CDR3. From the multiplex PCR reads, TCRdb called clonotypes with MiXCR, one entry per CDR3 protein. The profile shows approximately 360,000 distinct CDR3 sequences, about 15% of them singletons. Germline values: CDR1 MNHEY, CDR2 SMNVEV (reference sequence). The CDR3 totals 16 residues. Between the trimmed V and J ends, which lost 3 bases and 1 base, there was a span of 12 bases. Exclusion of a patient resulted from uncontrolled infection, other autoimmune disease, pregnancy or lactation. Study results and caveats: Ophthalmopathy, which appeared later, was predicted by the model a median about 6.8 months before onset. In the blood, most expanded thyroid clonotypes above 0.001 appeared as well.

The V call is TRBV27, the J call TRBJ2-2; TRBD2 is a possible D gene (6 bases). Input material: blood. The TCR comes from a woman aged 18-29 years with Graves' hyperthyroidism that later progressed to Graves' ophthalmopathy. CDR3 sequence: CASSFSSELNTGELFF. The CDR3 bases are TGTGCCAGCAGTTTCTCTAGCGAATTGAACACCGGGGAGCTGTTTTTT.